This T cell receptor beta chain originates from a study of T cells expressing NK-cell markers. As for the study in general: Sequenced donors, eight in total, included seven who were HCMV-seropositive and one who was seronegative.

TCRdb reworked the 5' RACE reads into one entry per CDR3 protein, no DNA. In all, the sample yields a few hundred thousand distinct CDR3 sequences. CDR1 and CDR2 (germline): SQVTM, ANQGSEA. The CDR3 length is 15 residues. The TCR sequence derives from a man between 18 and 29 years old in good health. The sample comprised blood T cells: a sorted CD56 or NKG2C T cell subset, CD4+ or CD8+ T cells, or bulk PBMC T cells (not recorded which). The genes are TRBV29-1 and TRBJ2-7; TCRdb's assignment of TRBD1 cannot be checked, as there is no DNA. CDR3 in amino acids: CSVVRGQGFLDEQYF.